The present entry profiles one T cell receptor beta chain with its context. The record originates from a study of blood T cell repertoires in COVID-19. Study at large: The origin of the acute and convalescent COVID-19 samples was the United States, Italy and Spain. PBMCs, B-cell-depleted T cells, or T cells provided the cDNA or gDNA that made up the material.

The J segment lost 7 bases and the V segment lost 6 bases, leaving 18 bases of the junction unmatched. The CDR3 covers 18 residues. Germline CDR1 and CDR2: LNHDA and SQIVND (reference sequence). Study processing details: Nucleated cell counts were estimated from reference gene primer amplification. This table comes from immunoSEQ multiplex PCR, and its TCRdb copy is limited to in-frame clones, with some not included. Clone size and V and J calls were adopted from that table, with D and trimming inferred from the DNA. This sample carries over 250,000 clones, roughly 90% of them seen once, and the ten largest clones take roughly 0.8%.

The rearrangement links TRBV19 to TRBJ2-1; 10 nucleotides agree with TRBD2. Sample: peripheral blood. This clonotype originated in a woman in her twenties or thirties with acute or convalescent COVID-19. The CDR3: CASSFRLAGDGQWNEQFF. The CDR3 DNA follows: TGTGCCAGTAGCTTCCGGCTAGCGGGAGATGGGCAATGGAATGAGCAGTTCTTC.